The source of this T cell receptor (beta chain) is a study of blood T cell repertoires in COVID-19. Study as a whole: The origin of the acute and convalescent COVID-19 samples was the United States, Italy and Spain.

The CDR3 runs 14 residues. The germline V gene has CDR1 ENHRY and CDR2 SYGVKD. The V segment lost 6 bases and the J segment 5 bases; nucleotides outside the gene matches: 7. Individuals drawn from under 30 US areas were roughly 18 to 89 years old. This table comes from immunoSEQ multiplex PCR, and its TCRdb copy is limited to in-frame clones, with some not included. The sample has around 300,000 clones, around 90% seen once; the top ten hold about 1%. This clonotype was sampled from a young woman who had recovered from COVID-19. Input material: PBMCs or T cells enriched from blood (not recorded which). V gene TRBV10-3 combines with J gene TRBJ2-7; TRBD1 aligns across 10 bases. CDR3 loop: CAIRNRDRGHEQYF. CDR3 sequence (DNA): TGTGCCATCAGGAACCGGGACAGGGGCCACGAGCAGTACTTC.